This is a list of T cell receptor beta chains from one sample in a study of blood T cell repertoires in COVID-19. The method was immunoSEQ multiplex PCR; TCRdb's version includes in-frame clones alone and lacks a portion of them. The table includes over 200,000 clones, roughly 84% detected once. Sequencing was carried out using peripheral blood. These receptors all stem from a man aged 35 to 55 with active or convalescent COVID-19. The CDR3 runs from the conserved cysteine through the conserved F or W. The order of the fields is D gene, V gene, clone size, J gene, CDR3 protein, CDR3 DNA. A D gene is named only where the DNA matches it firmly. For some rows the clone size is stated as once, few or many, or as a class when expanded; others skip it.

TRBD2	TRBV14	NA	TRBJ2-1	CASSQVTSGRVWFF	TGTGCCAGCAGCCAAGTGACTAGCGGGAGAGTATGGTTCTTC
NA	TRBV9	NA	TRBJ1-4	CASSVGRGNEKLFF	TGTGCCAGCAGCGTAGGGCGGGGTAATGAAAAACTGTTTTTT
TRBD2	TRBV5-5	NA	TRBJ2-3	CASSFVSGTRASTDTQYF	TGTGCCAGCAGCTTCGTATCCGGGACTAGGGCTAGCACAGATACGCAGTATTTT
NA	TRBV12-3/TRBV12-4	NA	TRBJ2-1	CASRHRAVEQFF	TGTGCCAGCAGGCACAGGGCCGTCGAGCAGTTCTTC
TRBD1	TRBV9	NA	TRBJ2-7	CASSRTGENYEQYF	TGTGCCAGCAGTCGGACAGGGGAGAACTACGAGCAGTACTTC
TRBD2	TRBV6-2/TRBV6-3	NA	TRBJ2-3	CASSYSRGALDTQYF	TGTGCCAGCAGTTACTCGCGGGGGGCCCTGGATACGCAGTATTTT
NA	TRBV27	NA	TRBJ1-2	CASSFRREPNYGYTF	TGTGCCAGCAGTTTTCGGAGGGAACCTAACTATGGCTACACCTTC
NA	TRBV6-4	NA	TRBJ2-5	CASSDSKRNQETQYF	TGTGCCAGCAGTGACTCGAAGAGAAACCAAGAGACCCAGTACTTC
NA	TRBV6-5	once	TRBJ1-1	CASSLGGWGTEAFF	TGTGCCAGCAGTTTGGGGGGATGGGGCACTGAAGCTTTCTTT
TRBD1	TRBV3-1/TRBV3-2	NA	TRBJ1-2	CASSQALGQTYGYTF	TGTGCCAGCAGCCAAGCTTTGGGACAGACATATGGCTACACCTTC
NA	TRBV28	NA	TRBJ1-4	CASSLRLSTNEKLFF	TGTGCCAGCAGTTTAAGACTTTCAACTAATGAAAAACTGTTTTTT
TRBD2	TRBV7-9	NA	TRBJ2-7	CASTNRGLANLRSTYEQYF	TGTGCCAGCACCAACCGTGGACTAGCTAACCTCCGTTCTACTTACGAGCAGTACTTC
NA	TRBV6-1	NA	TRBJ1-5	CASSERIGDYNQPQHF	TGTGCCAGCAGTGAAAGGATAGGGGATTACAATCAGCCCCAGCATTTT
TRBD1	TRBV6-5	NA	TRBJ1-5	CASSTMDRNQPQHF	TGTGCCAGCAGTACGATGGACAGGAATCAGCCCCAGCATTTT
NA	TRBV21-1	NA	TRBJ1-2	CAREGGGYGYTF	TGTGCCCGCGAAGGGGGTGGCTATGGCTACACCTTC
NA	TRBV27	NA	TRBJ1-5	CASRSTGENQPQHF	TGTGCCAGCCGTAGCACCGGAGAGAATCAGCCCCAGCATTTT
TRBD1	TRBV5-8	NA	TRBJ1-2	CASSRGQGANYGYTF	TGTGCCAGCAGCCGGGGACAGGGAGCTAACTATGGCTACACCTTC
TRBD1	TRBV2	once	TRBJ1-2	CAGDREPNYGYTF	TGTGCCGGGGACAGGGAGCCTAACTATGGCTACACCTTC
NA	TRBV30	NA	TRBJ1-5	CAWSRGTGNQPQHF	TGTGCCTGGAGCAGGGGAACTGGCAATCAGCCCCAGCATTTT
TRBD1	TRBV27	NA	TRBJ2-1	CASSLMGTGNEQFF	TGTGCCAGCAGTTTAATGGGGACAGGGAATGAGCAGTTCTTC
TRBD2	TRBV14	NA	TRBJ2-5	CASSQALGLAQETQYF	TGTGCCAGCAGCCAGGCCCTTGGACTAGCGCAAGAGACCCAGTACTTC
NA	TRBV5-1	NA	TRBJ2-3	CASSPTGHGDTQYF	TGCGCCAGCAGCCCTACAGGGCATGGAGATACGCAGTATTTT
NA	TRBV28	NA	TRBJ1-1	CASSLVGRGNTEAFF	TGTGCCAGCAGTTTAGTAGGGAGAGGGAACACTGAAGCTTTCTTT
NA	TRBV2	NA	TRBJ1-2	CASSEGERVLGSYGYTF	TGTGCCAGCAGTGAGGGTGAAAGGGTATTGGGGAGCTATGGCTACACCTTC
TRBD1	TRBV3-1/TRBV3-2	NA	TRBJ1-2	CASSPWAGGAGGLYGYTF	TGTGCCAGCAGCCCCTGGGCAGGGGGCGCCGGGGGGCTCTATGGCTACACCTTC
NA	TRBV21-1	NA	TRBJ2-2	CASSKGRGTGELFF	TGTGCCAGCAGCAAAGGGCGAGGCACCGGGGAGCTGTTTTTT
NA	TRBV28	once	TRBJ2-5	CASSLYGRGRRQETQYF	TGTGCCAGCAGTTTATACGGCAGGGGTAGGAGACAAGAGACCCAGTACTTC
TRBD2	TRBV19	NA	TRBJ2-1	CASSIDLASGAYNEQFF	TGTGCCAGTAGTATAGATCTGGCTAGCGGGGCCTACAATGAGCAGTTCTTC
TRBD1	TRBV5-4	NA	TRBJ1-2	CASSFQGAGYGYTF	TGTGCCAGCAGCTTCCAGGGGGCTGGCTATGGCTACACCTTC
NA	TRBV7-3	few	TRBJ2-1	CASSFGGYNEQFF	TGTGCCAGCAGCTTCGGCGGCTACAATGAGCAGTTCTTC
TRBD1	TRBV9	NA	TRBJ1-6	CASSPRGQGADSPLHF	TGTGCCAGCAGCCCCCGAGGACAGGGGGCGGATTCACCCCTCCACTTT
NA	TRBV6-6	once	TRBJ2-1	CASSYSLNEQFF	TGTGCCAGCAGTTACTCTCTCAATGAGCAGTTCTTC
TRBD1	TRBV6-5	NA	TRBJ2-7	CASSYSDRDSYEQYF	TGTGCCAGCAGTTACTCTGACAGGGATTCTTACGAGCAGTACTTC
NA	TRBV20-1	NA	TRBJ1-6	CSASGGNSPLHF	TGCAGTGCTAGTGGCGGCAATTCACCCCTCCACTTT
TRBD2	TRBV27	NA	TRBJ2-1	CASSLTSGYNEQFF	TGTGCCAGCAGTTTGACTAGCGGCTACAATGAGCAGTTCTTC
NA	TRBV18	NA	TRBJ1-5	CASSGQNSNQPQHF	TGTGCCAGCTCGGGGCAGAATAGCAATCAGCCCCAGCATTTT
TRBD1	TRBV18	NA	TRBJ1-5	CASSQGTGDNQPQHF	TGTGCCAGCTCTCAAGGTACAGGGGACAATCAGCCCCAGCATTTT